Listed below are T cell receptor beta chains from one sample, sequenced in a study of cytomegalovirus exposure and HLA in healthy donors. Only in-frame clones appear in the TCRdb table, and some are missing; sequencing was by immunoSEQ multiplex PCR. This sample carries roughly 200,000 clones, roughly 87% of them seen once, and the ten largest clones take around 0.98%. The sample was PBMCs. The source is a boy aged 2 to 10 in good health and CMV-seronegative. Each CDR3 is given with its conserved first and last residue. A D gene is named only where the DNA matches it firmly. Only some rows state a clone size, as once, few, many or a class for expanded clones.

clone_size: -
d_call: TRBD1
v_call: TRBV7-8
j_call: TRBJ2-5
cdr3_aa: CASSLTRTGASETQYF
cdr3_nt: TGTGCCAGCAGCTTAACTCGGACAGGGGCGTCAGAGACCCAGTACTTC

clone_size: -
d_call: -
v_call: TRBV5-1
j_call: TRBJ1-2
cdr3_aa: CASSRGQGANYGYTF
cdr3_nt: TGCGCCAGCAGTAGGGGTCAGGGCGCGAACTATGGCTACACCTTC

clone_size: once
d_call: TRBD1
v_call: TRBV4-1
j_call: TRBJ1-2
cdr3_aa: CASSHPGDRAGSYGYTF
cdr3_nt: TGCGCCAGCAGCCACCCCGGCGACAGGGCGGGGAGCTATGGCTACACCTTC

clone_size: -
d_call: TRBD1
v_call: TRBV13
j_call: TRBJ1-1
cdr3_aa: CASSLRQGALDTEAFF
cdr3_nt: TGTGCCAGCAGCTTACGACAGGGGGCTTTGGACACTGAAGCTTTCTTT

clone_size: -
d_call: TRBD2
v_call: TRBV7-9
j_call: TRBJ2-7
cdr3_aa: CASSLGAKREVGFEYEQYF
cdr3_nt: TGTGCCAGCAGTTTGGGAGCTAAACGGGAGGTGGGCTTTGAGTACGAGCAGTACTTC

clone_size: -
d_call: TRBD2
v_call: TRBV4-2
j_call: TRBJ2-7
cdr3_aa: CASSPLAGGRYEQYF
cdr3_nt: TGTGCCAGCAGCCCACTAGCGGGGGGGAGGTACGAGCAGTACTTC

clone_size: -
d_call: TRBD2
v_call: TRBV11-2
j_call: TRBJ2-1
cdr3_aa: CASSPKAGGLSNEQFF
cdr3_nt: TGTGCCAGCAGCCCAAAGGCGGGGGGCCTCTCCAATGAGCAGTTCTTC

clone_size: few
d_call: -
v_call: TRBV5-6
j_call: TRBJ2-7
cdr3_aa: CASSGTQGYEQYF
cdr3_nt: TGTGCCAGCAGCGGGACACAGGGATACGAGCAGTACTTC

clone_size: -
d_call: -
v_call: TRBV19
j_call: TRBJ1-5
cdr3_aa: CASTQGPQPQHF
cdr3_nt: TGTGCCAGTACCCAGGGGCCTCAGCCCCAGCATTTT

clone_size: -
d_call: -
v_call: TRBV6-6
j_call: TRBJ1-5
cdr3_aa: CASSPGGGNQPQHF
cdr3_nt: TGTGCCAGCAGTCCGGGTGGAGGCAATCAGCCCCAGCATTTT

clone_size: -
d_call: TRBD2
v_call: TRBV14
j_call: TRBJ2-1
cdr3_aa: CASSQGVGGGRAGYNEQFF
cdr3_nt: TGTGCCAGCAGCCAAGGGGTAGGTGGCGGGAGGGCGGGGTACAATGAGCAGTTCTTC

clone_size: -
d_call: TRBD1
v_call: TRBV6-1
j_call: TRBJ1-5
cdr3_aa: CASRPAGGGNQPQHF
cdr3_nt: TGTGCCAGCAGACCAGCAGGGGGTGGCAATCAGCCCCAGCATTTT

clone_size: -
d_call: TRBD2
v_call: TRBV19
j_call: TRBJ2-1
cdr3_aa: CASSIGGGPNNEQFF
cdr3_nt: TGTGCCAGTAGTATCGGGGGAGGGCCTAACAATGAGCAGTTCTTC

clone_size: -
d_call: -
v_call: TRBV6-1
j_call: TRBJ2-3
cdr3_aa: CASLRLPTTTDTQYF
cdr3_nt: TGTGCCAGCTTACGACTGCCAACGACCACAGATACGCAGTATTTT

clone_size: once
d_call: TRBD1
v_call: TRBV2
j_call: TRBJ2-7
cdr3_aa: CASSDRTGGSPEQYF
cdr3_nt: TGTGCCAGCAGTGACCGGACAGGGGGTTCACCCGAGCAGTACTTC

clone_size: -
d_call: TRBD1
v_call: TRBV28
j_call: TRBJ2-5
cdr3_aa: CASSRDRGETQYF
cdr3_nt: TGTGCCAGCAGTAGGGACAGGGGAGAGACCCAGTACTTC

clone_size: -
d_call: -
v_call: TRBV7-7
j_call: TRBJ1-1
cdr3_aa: CASSSGLNTEAFF
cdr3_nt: TGTGCCAGCAGCTCAGGTTTGAACACTGAAGCCTTCTTT

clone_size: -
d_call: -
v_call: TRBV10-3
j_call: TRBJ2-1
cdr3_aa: CAISGLTTSDNEQFF
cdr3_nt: TGTGCCATCTCTGGACTGACCACCTCCGACAATGAGCAGTTCTTC

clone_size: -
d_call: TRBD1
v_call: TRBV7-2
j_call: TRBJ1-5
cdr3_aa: CASSLRTGVAQPQHF
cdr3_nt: TGTGCCAGCAGCTTAAGGACAGGGGTTGCTCAGCCCCAGCATTTT

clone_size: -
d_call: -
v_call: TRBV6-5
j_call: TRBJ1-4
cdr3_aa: CASSYDNRLNEKLFF
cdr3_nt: TGTGCCAGCAGTTATGACAACAGACTAAATGAAAAACTGTTTTTT

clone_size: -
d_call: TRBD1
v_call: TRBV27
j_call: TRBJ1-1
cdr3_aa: CASSFSGTGDTEAFF
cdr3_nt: TGTGCCAGCAGTTTCTCCGGGACAGGGGACACTGAAGCTTTCTTT

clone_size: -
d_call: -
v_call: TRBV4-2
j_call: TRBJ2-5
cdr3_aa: CASSRGQTQYF
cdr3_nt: TGTGCCAGCAGCCGGGGGCAGACCCAGTACTTC

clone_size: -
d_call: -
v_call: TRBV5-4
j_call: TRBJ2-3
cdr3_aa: CASSFASLGNTQYF
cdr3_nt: TGTGCCAGCAGCTTTGCTAGTCTCGGCAATACGCAGTATTTT

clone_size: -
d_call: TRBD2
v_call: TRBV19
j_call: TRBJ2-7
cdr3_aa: CASSPGTSGSANEQYF
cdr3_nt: TGTGCCAGTAGTCCGGGGACTAGCGGGAGTGCCAACGAGCAGTACTTC

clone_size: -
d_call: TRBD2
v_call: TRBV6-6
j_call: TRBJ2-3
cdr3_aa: CASRIRGGNTDTQYF
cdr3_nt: TGTGCCAGCCGAATACGGGGGGGGAACACAGATACGCAGTATTTT

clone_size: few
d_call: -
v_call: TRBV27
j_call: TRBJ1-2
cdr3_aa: CASSPDGHANYGYTF
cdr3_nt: TGTGCCAGCAGCCCCGACGGACATGCTAACTATGGCTACACCTTC

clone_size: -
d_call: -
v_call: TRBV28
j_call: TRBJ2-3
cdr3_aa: CASSSLDQRGTDTQYF
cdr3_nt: TGTGCCAGCAGTTCACTAGACCAGCGGGGCACAGATACGCAGTATTTT

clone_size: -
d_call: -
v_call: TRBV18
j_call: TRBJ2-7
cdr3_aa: CASSHRDIFYEQYF
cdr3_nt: TGTGCCAGCTCACACCGGGACATTTTCTACGAGCAGTACTTC

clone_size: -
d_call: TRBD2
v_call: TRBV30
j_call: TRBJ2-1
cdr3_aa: CAWSVRLAGVSSYNEQFF
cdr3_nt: TGTGCCTGGAGTGTACGACTAGCGGGGGTGAGCTCCTACAATGAGCAGTTCTTC

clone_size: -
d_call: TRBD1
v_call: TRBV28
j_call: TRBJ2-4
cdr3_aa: CASSPGTGRNIQYF
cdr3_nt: TGTGCCAGCAGCCCCGGGACAGGGAGAAACATTCAGTACTTC

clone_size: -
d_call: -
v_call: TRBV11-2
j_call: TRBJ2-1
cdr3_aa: CASSLDGYNEQFF
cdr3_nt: TGTGCCAGCAGCTTAGACGGGTACAATGAGCAGTTCTTC

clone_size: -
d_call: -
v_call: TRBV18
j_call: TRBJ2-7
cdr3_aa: CASSPTGWDSYEQYF
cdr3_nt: TGTGCCAGCTCACCCACAGGGTGGGATTCCTACGAGCAGTACTTC

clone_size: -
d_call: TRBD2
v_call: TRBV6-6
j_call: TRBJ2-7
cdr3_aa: CASTHRLAGSSYEQYF
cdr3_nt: TGTGCCAGCACCCACCGACTAGCGGGCAGCTCCTACGAGCAGTACTTC

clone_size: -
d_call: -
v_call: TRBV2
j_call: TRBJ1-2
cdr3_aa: CASSELGEANYGYTF
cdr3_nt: TGTGCCAGCAGTGAACTCGGGGAAGCTAACTATGGCTACACCTTC

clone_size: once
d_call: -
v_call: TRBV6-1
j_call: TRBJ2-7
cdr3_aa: CASSMTAPYEQYF
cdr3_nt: TGTGCCAGCAGTATGACAGCACCCTACGAGCAGTACTTC

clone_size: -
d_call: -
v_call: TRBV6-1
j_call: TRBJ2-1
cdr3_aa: CASSAVGQPAKNEQFF
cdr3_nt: TGTGCCAGCAGTGCCGTGGGGCAACCCGCTAAGAATGAGCAGTTCTTC

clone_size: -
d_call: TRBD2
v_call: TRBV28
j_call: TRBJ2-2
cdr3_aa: CASRRLAGGNTGELFF
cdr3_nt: TGTGCCAGCAGAAGACTAGCGGGGGGAAACACCGGGGAGCTGTTTTTT

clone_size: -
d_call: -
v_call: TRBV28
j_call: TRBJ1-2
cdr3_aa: CASREIGYTF
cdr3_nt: TGTGCCAGCCGAGAGATTGGCTACACCTTC

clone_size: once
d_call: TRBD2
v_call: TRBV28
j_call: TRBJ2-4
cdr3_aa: CASSGLAGPPWAKNIQYF
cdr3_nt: TGTGCCAGCAGTGGACTAGCGGGCCCTCCTTGGGCCAAAAACATTCAGTACTTC

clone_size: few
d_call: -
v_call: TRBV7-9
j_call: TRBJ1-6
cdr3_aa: CASRHPGSPLHF
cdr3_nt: TGTGCCAGCAGACATCCTGGTTCACCCCTCCACTTT

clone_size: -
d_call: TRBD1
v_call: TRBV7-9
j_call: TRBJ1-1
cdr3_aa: CASSLAGLRDRERNTEAFF
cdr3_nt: TGTGCCAGCAGCTTAGCGGGACTCAGGGACAGGGAACGGAACACTGAAGCTTTCTTT

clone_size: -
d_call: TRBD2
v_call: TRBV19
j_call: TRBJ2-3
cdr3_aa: CASSETSGIPTDTQYF
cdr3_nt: TGTGCCAGTAGTGAGACTAGCGGGATTCCCACAGATACGCAGTATTTT

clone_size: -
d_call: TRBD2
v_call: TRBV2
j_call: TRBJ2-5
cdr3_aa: CASSEETWREGRPGETQYF
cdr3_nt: TGTGCCAGCAGTGAAGAGACATGGAGGGAGGGACGGCCGGGAGAGACCCAGTACTTC

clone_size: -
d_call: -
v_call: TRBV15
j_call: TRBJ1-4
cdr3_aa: CATSRGGQINEKLFF
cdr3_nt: TGTGCCACCAGCAGAGGTGGACAGATTAACGAAAAGCTGTTTTTT

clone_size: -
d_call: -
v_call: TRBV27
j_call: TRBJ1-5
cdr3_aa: CASSWSDAQPQHF
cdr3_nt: TGTGCCAGCAGTTGGAGTGACGCTCAGCCCCAGCATTTT

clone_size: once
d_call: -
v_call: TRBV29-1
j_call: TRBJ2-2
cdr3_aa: CSVQQANTGELFF
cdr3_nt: TGCAGCGTTCAACAGGCGAACACCGGGGAGCTGTTTTTT

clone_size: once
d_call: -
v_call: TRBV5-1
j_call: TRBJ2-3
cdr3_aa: CASSLTGTDTQYF
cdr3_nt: TGCGCCAGCAGCCTGACAGGCACAGATACGCAGTATTTT

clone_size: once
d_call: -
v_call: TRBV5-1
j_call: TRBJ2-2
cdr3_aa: CASSLGPTNTGELFF
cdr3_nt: TGCGCCAGCAGCCTGGGGCCCACGAACACCGGGGAGCTGTTTTTT

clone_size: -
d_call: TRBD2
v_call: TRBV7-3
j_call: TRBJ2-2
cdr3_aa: CASSTGGSGELFF
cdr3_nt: TGTGCCAGCTCCACCGGGGGGTCCGGGGAGCTGTTTTTT

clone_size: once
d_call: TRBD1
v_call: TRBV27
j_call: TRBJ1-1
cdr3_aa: CASSLLPTGATQAAEAFF
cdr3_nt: TGTGCCAGCAGTCTCCTACCGACAGGGGCCACGCAGGCTGCTGAAGCTTTCTTT

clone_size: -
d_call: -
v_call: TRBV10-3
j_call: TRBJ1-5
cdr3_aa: CAISDADKNQPQHF
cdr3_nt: TGTGCCATCAGTGATGCCGACAAAAATCAGCCCCAGCATTTT